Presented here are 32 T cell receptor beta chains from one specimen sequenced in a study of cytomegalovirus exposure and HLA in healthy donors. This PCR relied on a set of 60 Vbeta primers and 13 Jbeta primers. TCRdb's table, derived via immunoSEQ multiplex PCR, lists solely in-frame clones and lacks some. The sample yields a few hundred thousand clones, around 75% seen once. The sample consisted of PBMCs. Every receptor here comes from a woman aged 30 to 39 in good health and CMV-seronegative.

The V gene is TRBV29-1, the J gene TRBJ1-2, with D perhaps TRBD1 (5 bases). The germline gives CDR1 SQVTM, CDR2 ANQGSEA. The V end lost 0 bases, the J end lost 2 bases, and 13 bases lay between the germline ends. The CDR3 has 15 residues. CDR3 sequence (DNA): TGCAGCGTTGAAGAGGATAGCAGGGCGAACTATGGCTACACCTTC. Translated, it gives CSVEEDSRANYGYTF.

The CDR3 DNA follows: TGTGCCAGCAGCTTCCGTAGAGGCCGAGGGGGGGGAGACACTGAAGCTTTCTTT. It is translated as CASSFRRGRGGGDTEAFF. V gene TRBV7-9 combines with J gene TRBJ1-1; TRBD1 might be the D (6 bases). Trimming shortened V by 3 bases and J by 3 bases, and 23 bases separated the two germline ends. The CDR3 has 18 amino acids. The germline V gene has CDR1 SEHNR and CDR2 FQNEAQ (reference sequence). The whole variable domain, remainder taken from reference TRBV7-9 and TRBJ1-1, is DTGVSQNPRHKITKRGQNVTFRCDPISEHNRLYWYRQTLGQGPEFLTYFQNEAQLEKSRLLSDRFSAERPKGSFSTLEIQRTEQGDSAMYLCASSFRRGRGGGDTEAFFGQGTRLTVV.

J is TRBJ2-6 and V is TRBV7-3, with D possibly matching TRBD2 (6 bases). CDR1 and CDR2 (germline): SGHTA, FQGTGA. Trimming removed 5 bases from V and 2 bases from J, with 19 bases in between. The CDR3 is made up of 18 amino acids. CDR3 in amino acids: CASSPLIGGGPGANVLTF. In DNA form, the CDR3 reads TGTGCCAGCAGCCCCCTCATAGGTGGAGGGCCTGGGGCCAACGTCCTGACTTTC.

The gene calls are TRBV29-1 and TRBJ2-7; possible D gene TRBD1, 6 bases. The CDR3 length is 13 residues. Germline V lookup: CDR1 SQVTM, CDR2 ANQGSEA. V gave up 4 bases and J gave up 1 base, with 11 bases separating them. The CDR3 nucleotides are TGCAGCGTTGCCGGACAGTGGTCCTACGAGCAGTACTTC. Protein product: CSVAGQWSYEQYF.

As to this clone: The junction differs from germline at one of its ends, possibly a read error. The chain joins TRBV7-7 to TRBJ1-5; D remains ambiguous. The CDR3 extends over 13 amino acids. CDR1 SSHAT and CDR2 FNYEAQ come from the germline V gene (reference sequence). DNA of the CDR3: TGTGCTAGCAGCTTGGACTATGGTCAGCCCCAGCATTTT. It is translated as CASSLDYGQPQHF.

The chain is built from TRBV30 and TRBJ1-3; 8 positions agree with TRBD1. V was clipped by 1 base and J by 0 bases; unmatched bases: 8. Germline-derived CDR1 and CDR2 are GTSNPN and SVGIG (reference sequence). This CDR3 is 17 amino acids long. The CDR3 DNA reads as TGTGCCTGGAGTGAAGAGGCAGGGGGCTACTCTGGAAACACCATATATTTT. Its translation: CAWSEEAGGYSGNTIYF.

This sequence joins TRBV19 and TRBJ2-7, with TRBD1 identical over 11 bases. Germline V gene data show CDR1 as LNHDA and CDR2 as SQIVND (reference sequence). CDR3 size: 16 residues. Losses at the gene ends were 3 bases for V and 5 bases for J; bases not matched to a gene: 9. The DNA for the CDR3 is TGTGCCAGTAGTATCGGAACCCGGGACAGGGGGAACGAGCAGTACTTC. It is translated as CASSIGTRDRGNEQYF.

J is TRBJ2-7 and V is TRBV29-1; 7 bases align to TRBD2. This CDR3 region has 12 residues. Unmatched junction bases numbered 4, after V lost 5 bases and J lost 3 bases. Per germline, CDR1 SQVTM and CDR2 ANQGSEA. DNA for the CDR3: TGCAGCGTTCAATGGGAGGGCTACGAGCAGTACTTC. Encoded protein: CSVQWEGYEQYF.

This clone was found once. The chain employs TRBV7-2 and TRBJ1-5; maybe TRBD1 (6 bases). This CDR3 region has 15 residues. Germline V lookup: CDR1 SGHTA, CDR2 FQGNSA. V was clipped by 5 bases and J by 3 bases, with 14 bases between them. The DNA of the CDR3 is TGTGCCAGCAGCGCTTGGACAGCCCCCAATCAGCCCCAGCATTTT. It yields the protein CASSAWTAPNQPQHF.

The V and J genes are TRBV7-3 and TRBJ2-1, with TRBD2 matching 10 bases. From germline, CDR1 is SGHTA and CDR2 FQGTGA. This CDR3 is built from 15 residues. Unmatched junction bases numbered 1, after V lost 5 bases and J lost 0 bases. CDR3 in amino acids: CASSLAGDSYNEQFF. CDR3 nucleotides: TGTGCCAGCAGCCTAGCGGGGGACTCCTACAATGAGCAGTTCTTC.

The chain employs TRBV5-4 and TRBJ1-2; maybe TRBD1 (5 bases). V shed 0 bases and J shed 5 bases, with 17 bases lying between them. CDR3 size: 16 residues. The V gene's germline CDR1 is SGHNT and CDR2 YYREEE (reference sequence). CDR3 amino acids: CASSLGGDSAIYGYTF. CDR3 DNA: TGTGCCAGCAGCTTGGGTGGAGACAGCGCCATATATGGCTACACCTTC.

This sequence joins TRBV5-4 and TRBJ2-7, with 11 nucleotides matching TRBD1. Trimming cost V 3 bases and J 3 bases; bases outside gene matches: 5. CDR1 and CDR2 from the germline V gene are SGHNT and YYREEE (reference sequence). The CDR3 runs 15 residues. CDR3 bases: TGTGCCAGCAGCTGGTGGACAGGGGGCGGCTACGAGCAGTACTTC. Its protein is CASSWWTGGGYEQYF.

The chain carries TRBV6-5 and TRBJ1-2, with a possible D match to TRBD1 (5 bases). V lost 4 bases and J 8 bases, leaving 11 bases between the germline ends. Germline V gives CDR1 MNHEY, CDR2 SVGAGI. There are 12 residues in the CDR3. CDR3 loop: CASSSHPGGYTF. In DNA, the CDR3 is TGTGCCAGCAGTTCACATCCAGGGGGCTACACCTTC.

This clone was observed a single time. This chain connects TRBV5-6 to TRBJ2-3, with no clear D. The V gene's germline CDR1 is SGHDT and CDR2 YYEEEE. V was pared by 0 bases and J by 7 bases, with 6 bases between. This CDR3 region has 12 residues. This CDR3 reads CASSLERYTQYF. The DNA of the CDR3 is TGTGCCAGCAGCTTGGAGCGTTATACGCAGTATTTT. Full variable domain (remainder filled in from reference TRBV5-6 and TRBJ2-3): DAGVTQSPTHLIKTRGQQVTLRCSPKSGHDTVSWYQQALGQGPQFIFQYYEEEERQRGNFPDRFSGHQFPNYSSELNVNALLLGDSALYLCASSLERYTQYFGPGTRLTVL.

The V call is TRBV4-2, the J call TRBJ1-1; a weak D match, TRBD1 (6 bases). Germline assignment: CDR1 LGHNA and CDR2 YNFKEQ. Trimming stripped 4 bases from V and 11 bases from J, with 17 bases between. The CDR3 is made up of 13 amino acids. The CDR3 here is CASSPRGALGAFF. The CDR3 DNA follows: TGTGCCAGCAGCCCTCGGGGGGCTCTTGGGGCTTTCTTT.

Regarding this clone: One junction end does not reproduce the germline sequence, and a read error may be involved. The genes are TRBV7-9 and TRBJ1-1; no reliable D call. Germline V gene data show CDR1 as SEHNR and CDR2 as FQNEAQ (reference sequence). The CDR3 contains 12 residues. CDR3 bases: TGTTCCAGCAGCTTTGGGCGAACTGAAGCTTTCTTT. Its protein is CSSSFGRTEAFF.

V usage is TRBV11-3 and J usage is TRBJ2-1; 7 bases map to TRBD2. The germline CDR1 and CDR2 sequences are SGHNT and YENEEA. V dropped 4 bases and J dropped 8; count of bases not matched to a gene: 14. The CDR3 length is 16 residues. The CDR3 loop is CASSSLMGGSMDEQFF. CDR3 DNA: TGTGCCAGCAGCTCCCTAATGGGGGGGAGTATGGATGAGCAGTTCTTC.

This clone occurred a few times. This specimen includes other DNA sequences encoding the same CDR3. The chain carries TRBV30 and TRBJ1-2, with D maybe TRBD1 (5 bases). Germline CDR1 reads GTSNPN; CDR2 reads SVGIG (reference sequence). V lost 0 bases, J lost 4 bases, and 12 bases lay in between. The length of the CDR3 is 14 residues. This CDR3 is CAWSVSRAVYGYTF. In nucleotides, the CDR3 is TGTGCCTGGAGTGTATCCAGGGCGGTCTATGGCTACACCTTC. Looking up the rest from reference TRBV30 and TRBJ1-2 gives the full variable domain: SQTIHQWPATLVQPVGSPLSLECTVEGTSNPNLYWYRQAAGRGLQLLFYSVGIGQISSEVPQNLSASRPQDRQFILSSKKLLLSDSGFYLCAWSVSRAVYGYTFGSGTRLTVV.

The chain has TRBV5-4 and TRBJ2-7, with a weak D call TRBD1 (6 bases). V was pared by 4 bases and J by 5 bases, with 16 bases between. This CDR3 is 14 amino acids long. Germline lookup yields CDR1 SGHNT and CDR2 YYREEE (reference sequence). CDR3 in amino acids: CASSPETGRDEQYF. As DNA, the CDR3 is TGTGCCAGCAGCCCCGAGACAGGCCGGGACGAGCAGTACTTC.

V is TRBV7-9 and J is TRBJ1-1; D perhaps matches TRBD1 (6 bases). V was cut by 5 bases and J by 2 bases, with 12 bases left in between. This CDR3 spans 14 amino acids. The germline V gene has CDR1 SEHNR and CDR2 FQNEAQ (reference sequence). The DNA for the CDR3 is TGTGCCAGCAGCCCACAGGGTCAAAACACTGAAGCTTTCTTT. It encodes CASSPQGQNTEAFF. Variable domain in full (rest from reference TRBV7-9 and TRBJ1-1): DTGVSQNPRHKITKRGQNVTFRCDPISEHNRLYWYRQTLGQGPEFLTYFQNEAQLEKSRLLSDRFSAERPKGSFSTLEIQRTEQGDSAMYLCASSPQGQNTEAFFGQGTRLTVV.

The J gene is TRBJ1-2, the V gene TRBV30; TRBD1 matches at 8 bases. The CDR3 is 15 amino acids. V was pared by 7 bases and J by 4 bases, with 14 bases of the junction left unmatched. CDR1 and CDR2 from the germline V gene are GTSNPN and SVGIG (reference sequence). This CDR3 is CASGQGVGHGYGYTF. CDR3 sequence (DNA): TGTGCCTCCGGACAGGGAGTGGGGCATGGCTATGGCTACACCTTC.

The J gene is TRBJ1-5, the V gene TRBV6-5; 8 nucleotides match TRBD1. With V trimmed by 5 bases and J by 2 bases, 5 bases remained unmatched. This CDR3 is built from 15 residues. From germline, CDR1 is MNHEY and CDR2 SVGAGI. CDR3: CASSRTGGGNQPQHF. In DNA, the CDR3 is TGTGCCAGCAGTAGAACAGGGGGGGGCAATCAGCCCCAGCATTTT.

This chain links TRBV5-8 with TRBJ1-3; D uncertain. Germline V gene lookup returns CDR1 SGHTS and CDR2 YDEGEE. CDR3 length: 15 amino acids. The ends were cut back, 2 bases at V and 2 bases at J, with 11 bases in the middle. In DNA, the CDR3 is TGTGCCAGCAGCTTCTTCCCTGGCCCTGGAAACACCATATATTTT. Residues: CASSFFPGPGNTIYF.

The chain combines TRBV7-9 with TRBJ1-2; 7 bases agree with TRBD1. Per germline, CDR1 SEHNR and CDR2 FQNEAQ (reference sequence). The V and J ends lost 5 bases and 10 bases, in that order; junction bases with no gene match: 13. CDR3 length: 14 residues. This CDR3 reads CASSLPGRGSLYTF. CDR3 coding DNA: TGTGCCAGCAGCCTTCCAGGCAGGGGGAGTCTCTACACCTTC.

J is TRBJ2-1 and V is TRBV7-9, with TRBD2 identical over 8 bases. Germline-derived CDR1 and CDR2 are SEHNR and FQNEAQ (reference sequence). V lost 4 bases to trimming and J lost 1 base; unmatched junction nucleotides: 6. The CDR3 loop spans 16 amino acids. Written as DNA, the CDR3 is TGTGCCAGCAGCTCCATTAGCGGGAAATCCTACAATGAGCAGTTCTTC. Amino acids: CASSSISGKSYNEQFF.

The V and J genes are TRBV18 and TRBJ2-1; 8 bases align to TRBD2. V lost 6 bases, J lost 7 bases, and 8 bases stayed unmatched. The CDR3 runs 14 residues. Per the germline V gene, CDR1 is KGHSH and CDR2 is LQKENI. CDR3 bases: TGTGCCAGCTCCCTCGAGTTAGCGGGGAATGAGCAGTTCTTC. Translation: CASSLELAGNEQFF.

The DNA of the CDR3 is TGTGCCAGCAGCTTGTTCTACAGGGCCCAAGAGACCCAGTACTTC. Translated: CASSLFYRAQETQYF. The V and J genes are TRBV5-6 and TRBJ2-5; a weak D match, TRBD1 (6 bases). Germline loops: CDR1 SGHDT, CDR2 YYEEEE. V lost 1 base and J lost 1, with 11 bases in between. The CDR3 totals 15 residues.

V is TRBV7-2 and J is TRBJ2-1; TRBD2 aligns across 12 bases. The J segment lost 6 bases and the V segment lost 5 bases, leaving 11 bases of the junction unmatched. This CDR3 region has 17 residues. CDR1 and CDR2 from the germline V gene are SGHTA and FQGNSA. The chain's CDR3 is CASSHLLAGGTSNEQFF. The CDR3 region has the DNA TGTGCCAGCAGCCATCTACTAGCGGGAGGAACCAGCAATGAGCAGTTCTTC.

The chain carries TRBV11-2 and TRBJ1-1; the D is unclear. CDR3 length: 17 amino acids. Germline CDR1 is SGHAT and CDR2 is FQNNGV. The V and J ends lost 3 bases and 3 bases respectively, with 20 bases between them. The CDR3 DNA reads TGTGCCAGCAGCTTTGGAACGAAGAGGGTCGGGGACACTGAAGCTTTCTTT. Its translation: CASSFGTKRVGDTEAFF.

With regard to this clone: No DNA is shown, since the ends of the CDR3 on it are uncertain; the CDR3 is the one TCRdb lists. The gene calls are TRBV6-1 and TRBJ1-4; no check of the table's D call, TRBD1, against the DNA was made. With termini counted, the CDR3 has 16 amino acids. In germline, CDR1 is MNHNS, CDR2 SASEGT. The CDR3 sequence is CASSEVVRARGEKLFF.

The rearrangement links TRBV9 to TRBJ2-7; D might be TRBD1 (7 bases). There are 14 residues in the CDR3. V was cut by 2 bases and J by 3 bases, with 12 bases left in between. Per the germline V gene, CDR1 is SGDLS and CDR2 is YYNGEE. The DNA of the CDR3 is TGTGCCAGCAGCGTGGGGCAGGGGGGCTACGAGCAGTACTTC. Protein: CASSVGQGGYEQYF. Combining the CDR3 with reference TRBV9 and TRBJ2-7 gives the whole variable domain DSGVTQTPKHLITATGQRVTLRCSPRSGDLSVYWYQQSLDQGLQFLIQYYNGEERAKGNILERFSAQQFPDLHSELNLSSLELGDSALYFCASSVGQGGYEQYFGPGTRLTVT.

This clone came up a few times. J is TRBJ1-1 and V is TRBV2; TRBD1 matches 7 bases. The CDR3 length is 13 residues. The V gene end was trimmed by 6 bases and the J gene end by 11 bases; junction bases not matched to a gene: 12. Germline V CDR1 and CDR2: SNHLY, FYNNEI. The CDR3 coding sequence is TGTGCCAGCAGGGCCACAGGGGCTGCCGTTGCTTTCTTT. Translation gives CASRATGAAVAFF.